Listed below are T cell receptor beta chains from one sample, sequenced in a study of shared clonotypes between healthy human individuals. Only in-frame clones appear in the TCRdb table, and some are missing; sequencing was by immunoSEQ multiplex PCR. The sample yields 2 million to 2.5 million clones, approximately 93% seen once. Material: naive CD4+ T cells from PBMCs. Receptors were obtained from a man aged 18 to 30 in good health. Some clones in this sample may be carry-over from other donors' samples. Each CDR3 is given with its conserved first and last residue. A D gene is named only where the DNA matches it firmly. Rows give clone size only sometimes, using once, few, many, or a class for an expanded clone.

d_call j_call clone_size v_call cdr3_nt cdr3_aa
NA TRBJ1-1 NA TRBV6-1 TGTGCCAGCTCTAAGGACATGCTAGGGACCGAAGCTTTCTTT CASSKDMLGTEAFF
TRBD1 TRBJ2-7 NA TRBV28 TGTGCCACCAAGGGGGGGACAGGGGGCTTCCACGAGCAGTACTTC CATKGGTGGFHEQYF
NA TRBJ2-6 NA TRBV28 TGTGCCAGCAGCGAAACACCGGGGTTCGGACTCTCTGGGGCCAACGTCCTGACTTTC CASSETPGFGLSGANVLTF
TRBD1 TRBJ2-7 NA TRBV7-6 TGTGCCAGCAGCTTATCGGGACAGGGGGTCTACGAGCAGTACTTC CASSLSGQGVYEQYF
NA TRBJ1-3 NA TRBV6-1 TGTGCCAGCAGGATCACGGGAAACACCATATATTTT CASRITGNTIYF
NA TRBJ2-5 NA TRBV5-4 TGTGCCAGCAGCAAGGTTCTAAACCAAGAGACCCAGTACTTC CASSKVLNQETQYF
NA TRBJ1-2 NA TRBV5-1 TGCGCCAGCAGTCCTCGTTCCTACAACTATGGCTACACCTTC CASSPRSYNYGYTF
NA TRBJ1-3 NA TRBV28 TGTGCCAGCAGTAGGTTGTACACCATATATTTT CASSRLYTIYF
NA TRBJ2-1 NA TRBV27 TGTGCCAGCAGTTTATTAGGTCCCTCCACACACAATGAGCAGTTCTTC CASSLLGPSTHNEQFF
NA TRBJ2-5 NA TRBV30 TGTGCCTGGAGTCACGACTCCTACAGGGATCGAGAGACCCAGTACTTC CAWSHDSYRDRETQYF
TRBD1 TRBJ2-7 NA TRBV7-3 TGTGCCAGCAGCCCCGGACAGGGGAGTCCCTACGAGCAGTACTTC CASSPGQGSPYEQYF
NA TRBJ1-4 NA TRBV2 TGTGCCAGCAGGTCGGACAGCTTCGAAAAACTGTTTTTT CASRSDSFEKLFF
NA TRBJ2-5 once TRBV4-2 TGTGCCAGCAGCCAAGATAGGGCTAGAGTGGAGACCCAGTACTTC CASSQDRARVETQYF
NA TRBJ1-2 once TRBV28 TGTGCCAGCAGTCTTTTGGGCTATGGCTACACCTTC CASSLLGYGYTF
NA TRBJ2-7 once TRBV2 TGTGCCAGCAGGTGGGAGATTTCCTACGAGCAGTACTTC CASRWEISYEQYF
NA TRBJ1-2 few TRBV7-6 TGTGCCAGCAGCTTATCTCTCCGAAATGGCTACACCTTC CASSLSLRNGYTF
NA TRBJ1-2 NA TRBV4-2 TGTGCCAGCAGCCAAGAGTCCTCCAGGGTTACTAACTATGGCTACACCTTC CASSQESSRVTNYGYTF
NA TRBJ2-7 NA TRBV5-1 TGCGCCAGCAGTTTTACGACTAGCTCCTACGAGCAGTACTTC CASSFTTSSYEQYF
NA TRBJ2-3 NA TRBV29-1 TGCAGCGTTAGGGACAGGGGCATACTAGCGGGCACTGGTACGCAGTATTTT CSVRDRGILAGTGTQYF
NA TRBJ2-7 NA TRBV6-6 TGTGCCAGCAGCGAGGGGGGGGCACGTTCCGTCTACGAGCAGTACTTC CASSEGGARSVYEQYF
TRBD2 TRBJ2-1 NA TRBV7-6 TGTGCCAGCAGCTTAATGGGGACTAGCGGAGGGAATGAGCAGTTCTTC CASSLMGTSGGNEQFF
TRBD2 TRBJ2-3 NA TRBV29-1 TGCAGCGGGGGAGCGGGGACAGATACGCAGTATTTT CSGGAGTDTQYF
TRBD1 TRBJ2-7 NA TRBV27 TGTGCCAGCAGGGATATTACCTTTGGGGCAGGGGGTCAATTTGAGCAGTACTTC CASRDITFGAGGQFEQYF
NA TRBJ1-2 NA TRBV7-2 TGTGCCAGCAGCTTCCTGAGTACCGGGACAGGCTACACCTTC CASSFLSTGTGYTF
NA TRBJ2-7 NA TRBV30 TGTGCCTGGACCCCCAGACGGTGGAGCGGCGAGCAGTACTTC CAWTPRRWSGEQYF
NA TRBJ2-7 NA TRBV5-1 TGCGCCAGCAGCTTGGAGGGCCCTCCCTCCTACGAGCAGTACTTC CASSLEGPPSYEQYF
NA TRBJ2-6 NA TRBV7-6 TGTGCCAGCAGCAGCGTCTTTGGGTTAAGCTCTGGGGCCAACGTCCTGACTTTC CASSSVFGLSSGANVLTF
TRBD2 TRBJ2-3 NA TRBV5-1 TGCGCCAGCAGCTTTAGCGGGAGGGTCGCAGATACGCAGTATTTT CASSFSGRVADTQYF
NA TRBJ2-5 NA TRBV23-1 TGCGCCAGCAGCCTGAAGGGGTTTCTTGAGGAGACCCAGTACTTC CASSLKGFLEETQYF
NA TRBJ2-3 once TRBV5-4 TGTGCCAGCAGCTCAACAGGGCAAAGCACAGATACGCAGTATTTT CASSSTGQSTDTQYF
NA TRBJ1-1 NA TRBV5-1 TGCGCCAGCAGCTTGGCAGCACGGACTGAAGCTTTCTTT CASSLAARTEAFF
TRBD2 TRBJ2-3 NA TRBV15 TGTGCCACCAGCAGAGATCAAGGGACTAGCGGTTACACAGATACGCAGTATTTT CATSRDQGTSGYTDTQYF
NA TRBJ1-1 NA TRBV27 TGTGCCAGCAGTTTAGGCAGAGCTACGAACACTGAAGCTTTCTTT CASSLGRATNTEAFF
TRBD1 TRBJ2-5 NA TRBV7-6 TGTGCCAGCACCCCTGGGGGACAGGGATTGGGGACCCAGTACTTC CASTPGGQGLGTQYF
NA TRBJ2-5 NA TRBV29-1 TGCAGCGTTGAAGAAAGGCAGGGGCAAGAGACCCAGTACTTC CSVEERQGQETQYF
TRBD1 TRBJ2-7 once TRBV5-1 TGCGCCAGCAGCTTGGTCCCGACAGGGGCAGTCGAGCAGTACTTC CASSLVPTGAVEQYF
NA TRBJ2-3 NA TRBV6-1 TGTGCCAGCAGTGACGGTCTTGTAGGGGGGGATACGCAGTATTTT CASSDGLVGGDTQYF
TRBD2 TRBJ2-2 NA TRBV7-3 TGTGCCAGCACGACCAGCCCAAGGACAGGGACTAGCGGGTACACCGGGGAGCTGTTTTTT CASTTSPRTGTSGYTGELFF
NA TRBJ1-4 NA TRBV28 TGTGCCAGCAGCACCTCCGCGGGGGGGGGTGAAAAACTGTTTTTT CASSTSAGGGEKLFF
NA TRBJ1-3 NA TRBV5-1 TGCGCCAGCAGCTTGAGTTCGGGTTCTGGAAACACCATATATTTT CASSLSSGSGNTIYF
NA TRBJ2-1 NA TRBV5-1 TGCGCCAGCAGTCCGCCGTTAGATCAGCGAGGGAATGAGCAGTTCTTC CASSPPLDQRGNEQFF
TRBD2 TRBJ2-3 NA TRBV28 TGTGCCAGCACTTTACGCCTTGAAGCGGGAGTGGGGGATACGCAGTATTTT CASTLRLEAGVGDTQYF
NA TRBJ1-1 NA TRBV9 TGTGCCAGCAGCGTAAGCCAGTTGAACACTGAAGCTTTCTTT CASSVSQLNTEAFF
TRBD2 TRBJ2-7 NA TRBV28 TGTGCCAGCAGTTCCCCGGCCGGGGGGAGGGACGAGCAGTACTTC CASSSPAGGRDEQYF
NA TRBJ2-7 NA TRBV13 TGTGCCAGCAGCTTAGGCCTAACGGGAGTTCCGCCCGAGCAGTACTTC CASSLGLTGVPPEQYF
TRBD2 TRBJ2-2 NA TRBV5-1 TGCGCCAGCAGCTTGGCCGGGAGGACTCAGAACACCGGGGAGCTGTTTTTT CASSLAGRTQNTGELFF
NA TRBJ1-5 NA TRBV5-8 TGTGCCAGCAGTACAAGATATAGCAATCAGCCCCAGCATTTT CASSTRYSNQPQHF
NA TRBJ2-1 NA TRBV11-2 TGTGCCAGCAGCTTCGACAATGAGCAGTTCTTC CASSFDNEQFF
NA TRBJ1-5 NA TRBV5-1 TGCGCCAGCAGCTTGGGGGGGAGCGGCCCTCAGCCCCAGCATTTT CASSLGGSGPQPQHF
NA TRBJ1-1 NA TRBV11-2 TGTGCCAGCAGCTCAACAGGGTTCGGGTGGGACACTGAAGCTTTCTTT CASSSTGFGWDTEAFF
TRBD1 TRBJ2-1 NA TRBV5-1 TGCGCCAGCAGCATGGGACAGTCTTTCTACAATGAGCAGTTCTTC CASSMGQSFYNEQFF
NA TRBJ2-3 NA TRBV9 TGTGCCAGCAGCCCGACAGGGAGGTTAGGCACAGATACGCAGTATTTT CASSPTGRLGTDTQYF
NA TRBJ2-4 once TRBV7-9 TGTGCCAGCAGCTTAGATATTGCAGGTCCGGACATTCAGTACTTC CASSLDIAGPDIQYF